The 17 T cell receptor beta chains presented below share a single source sample, sequenced in a study of blood T cell repertoires in COVID-19. Generated by immunoSEQ multiplex PCR, the TCRdb table keeps only in-frame clones and is missing some. The sample has around 25,000 clones, 80% to 90% seen once. The source material was peripheral blood. These receptors were obtained from a human donor in a cohort sampled during active COVID-19.

V gene TRBV6-5 combines with J gene TRBJ2-4, with D possibly matching TRBD2 (5 bases). Per germline, CDR1 MNHEY and CDR2 SVGAGI. Trimming stripped 0 bases from V and 9 bases from J, with 12 bases between. This CDR3 spans 14 amino acids. CDR3 DNA: TGTGCCAGCAGTTACTCGAGGTCCGCGGGCATTCAGTACTTC. Translation gives CASSYSRSAGIQYF.

The chain is built from TRBV6-5 and TRBJ1-5, with D possibly matching TRBD1 (6 bases). The CDR3 length is 14 residues. Germline V gene lookup returns CDR1 MNHEY and CDR2 SVGAGI. V was clipped by 8 bases and J by 9 bases, with 20 bases between them. CDR3 in DNA: TGTGCCAGCCTGACAGGACGGAGCGGACTGCCCCAGCATTTT. This codes for CASLTGRSGLPQHF.

V and J are TRBV4-1 and TRBJ2-1; TRBD2 matches at 12 bases. This CDR3 has 17 residues. Germline V gives CDR1 MGHRA, CDR2 YSYEKL. V trimming: 2 bases; J trimming: 8 bases; junction bases outside the gene matches: 10. CDR3: CASSQMRTSGVGDEQFF. The CDR3 coding sequence is TGCGCCAGCAGCCAAATGCGGACTAGCGGGGTGGGCGATGAGCAGTTCTTC.

J is TRBJ2-1 and V is TRBV28, with 8 bases aligning to TRBD2. J lost 7 bases, V lost 3 bases, and 8 bases had no gene match. Germline V lookup: CDR1 MDHEN, CDR2 SYDVKM. This CDR3 region has 15 residues. CDR3: CASSFLAGGWNEQFF. The CDR3 region has the DNA TGTGCCAGCAGTTTTTTGGCGGGAGGTTGGAATGAGCAGTTCTTC.

J is TRBJ1-4 and V is TRBV11-2; D is uncertain. The CDR3 runs 13 residues. Germline loops: CDR1 SGHAT, CDR2 FQNNGV. The ends were cut back, 5 bases at V and 4 bases at J, with 8 bases in the middle. The CDR3 sequence: CASSQQLNEKLFF. CDR3 bases: TGTGCCAGCAGCCAACAGCTTAATGAAAAACTGTTTTTT.

The gene calls are TRBV27 and TRBJ1-4; 10 bases are a match to TRBD1. Trimming cost V 5 bases and J 0 bases; bases outside gene matches: 6. Germline loops: CDR1 MNHEY, CDR2 SMNVEV (reference sequence). CDR3 length: 17 amino acids. CDR3: CASSRQGAEATNEKLFF. DNA of the CDR3: TGTGCCAGCAGTAGACAGGGGGCCGAAGCAACTAATGAAAAACTGTTTTTT.

The chain recombines TRBV5-6 with TRBJ2-5, with 10 nucleotides matching TRBD2. CDR1 and CDR2 from the germline V gene are SGHDT and YYEEEE. Losses at the gene ends were 4 bases for V and 2 bases for J; bases not matched to a gene: 5. The CDR3 length is 15 residues. The CDR3 loop is CASSGRTSGQETQYF. In DNA form, the CDR3 reads TGTGCCAGCAGCGGTAGGACTAGCGGTCAAGAGACCCAGTACTTC.

This clone was detected once. The gene calls are TRBV3-1 (or the pseudogene TRBV3-2) and TRBJ1-1; D uncertain. Germline V CDR1 and CDR2: LGHDT, YNNKEL (reference sequence). The V end lost 0 bases, the J end lost 2 bases, and 7 bases lay between the germline ends. The CDR3 contains 14 residues. The CDR3, as DNA: TGTGCCAGCAGCCAAGAGACAATAAACACTGAAGCTTTCTTT. Translated, it gives CASSQETINTEAFF.

The chain links TRBV27 to TRBJ2-2, with D perhaps matching TRBD1 (5 bases). V lost 3 bases and J 0 bases, leaving 11 bases between the germline ends. Germline lookup yields CDR1 MNHEY and CDR2 SMNVEV (reference sequence). The CDR3 is made up of 16 amino acids. CDR3 in DNA: TGTGCCAGCAGTTTTTTAACGACAGCGAACACCGGGGAGCTGTTTTTT. This codes for CASSFLTTANTGELFF.

The chain carries TRBV5-1 and TRBJ2-1; 7 bases align to TRBD1. The length of the CDR3 is 15 residues. Germline V lookup: CDR1 SGHRS, CDR2 YFSETQ. V shed 0 bases, J shed 5 bases, and the junction held 5 bases outside the gene matches. CDR3 DNA sequence: TGCGCCAGCAGCTTGGCTGTGGGACAGCACAATGAGCAGTTCTTC. Its translation is CASSLAVGQHNEQFF.

The V call is TRBV5-1, the J call TRBJ1-2; D gene ambiguous. Per germline, CDR1 SGHRS and CDR2 YFSETQ. The CDR3 sequence is 14 residues long. Trimming removed 0 bases from V and 6 bases from J, with 12 bases in between. CDR3 nucleotide sequence: TGCGCCAGCAGCTTGGGAGCAGGTTTTGATGGCTACACCTTC. The encoded protein is CASSLGAGFDGYTF. Supplemented by reference TRBV5-1 and TRBJ1-2, the full variable domain reads KAGVTQTPRYLIKTRGQQVTLSCSPISGHRSVSWYQQTPGQGLQFLFEYFSETQRNKGNFPGRFSGRQFSNSRSEMNVSTLELGDSALYLCASSLGAGFDGYTFGSGTRLTVV.

The chain links TRBV15 to TRBJ2-2; TRBD2 is a possible D gene (5 bases). The CDR3 length is 13 residues. CDR1 is LNHNV and CDR2 is YYDKDF in the germline V gene (reference sequence). Trimming removed 0 bases at V and 13 bases at J, with 12 bases between. CDR3 coding DNA: TGTGCCACCAGCAGAGATCATCGGGGTGTGCTGTTTTTT. It specifies CATSRDHRGVLFF.

This rearrangement joins TRBV5-1 to TRBJ2-1; TRBD2 agrees at 11 bases. V shed 4 bases, J shed 3 bases, and the junction held 3 bases outside the gene matches. This CDR3 region has 15 residues. Germline V CDR1 and CDR2: SGHRS, YFSETQ. As DNA, the CDR3 is TGCGCCAGCAGCATTACTAGCGGGGGCTACAATGAGCAGTTCTTC. This encodes CASSITSGGYNEQFF. Supplemented by reference TRBV5-1 and TRBJ2-1, the full variable domain reads KAGVTQTPRYLIKTRGQQVTLSCSPISGHRSVSWYQQTPGQGLQFLFEYFSETQRNKGNFPGRFSGRQFSNSRSEMNVSTLELGDSALYLCASSITSGGYNEQFFGPGTRLTVL.

The chain joins TRBV10-2 to TRBJ2-7; 9 bases line up with TRBD2. This CDR3 contains 13 residues. J gave up 4 bases and V 5 bases, and 3 bases lay outside the gene matches. CDR1 and CDR2 from the germline V gene are WSHSY and SAAADI. The CDR3 sequence is CASSRTSGYEQYF. For the CDR3, the DNA is TGCGCCAGCAGTCGTACTAGCGGGTACGAGCAGTACTTC.

This chain connects TRBV5-4 to TRBJ2-1; TRBD2 agrees at 13 bases. Germline-derived CDR1 and CDR2 are SGHNT and YYREEE (reference sequence). The CDR3 is 17 residues long. J was trimmed by 0 bases and V by 4 bases; bases with no gene match: 4. The CDR3 spells CASSRGLAGDSYNEQFF. In DNA, the CDR3 is TGTGCCAGCAGCCGCGGACTAGCGGGAGACTCCTACAATGAGCAGTTCTTC.

The chain uses TRBV19 and TRBJ2-3; TRBD2 is a possible D gene (6 bases). The ends were cut back, 2 bases at V and 1 base at J, with 16 bases in the middle. Germline-derived CDR1 and CDR2 are LNHDA and SQIVND (reference sequence). This CDR3 is 17 amino acids long. CDR3 sequence (DNA): TGTGCCAGTAGTATATCGGCGGGGTACGGGGGCACAGATACGCAGTATTTT. Its protein is CASSISAGYGGTDTQYF. The whole variable domain, filled in from reference TRBV19 and TRBJ2-3, reads DGGITQSPKYLFRKEGQNVTLSCEQNLNHDAMYWYRQDPGQGLRLIYYSQIVNDFQKGDIAEGYSVSREKKESFPLTVTSAQKNPTAFYLCASSISAGYGGTDTQYFGPGTRLTVL.

The chain combines TRBV3-1 (or the pseudogene TRBV3-2) with TRBJ1-3, with 7 bases lining up with TRBD1. The length of the CDR3 is 14 residues. The V segment lost 7 bases and the J segment 1 base; nucleotides outside the gene matches: 4. Germline lookup yields CDR1 LGHDT and CDR2 YNNKEL (reference sequence). The CDR3 bases are TGTGCCAGCAACGTACAGGGGTCTGGAAACACCATATATTTT. Residues: CASNVQGSGNTIYF.